This T cell receptor (beta chain) was identified in a study of blood T cell repertoires in COVID-19. This CDR3 is built from 14 residues. The germline CDR1 and CDR2 sequences are SGHTA and FQGTGA. After removal of 5 bases from V and 6 bases from J, the junction contained 5 bases not matched to a gene. As handled by the study authors: Reference gene primer amplification yielded estimated nucleated cell counts. Sequencing was performed with immunoSEQ multiplex PCR; in TCRdb, only in-frame clones are kept and a portion is missing. The V and J calls and the clone size are those of that table, but D and trimming were determined from the DNA. The sample gives about 400,000 clones, around nine tenths of which show up once; 3% is in the top ten.

This clonotype originated in a human donor in a cohort sampled during active COVID-19. The source material was peripheral blood. The V call is TRBV7-3, the J call TRBJ2-1; TRBD2 matches at 9 bases. CDR3 in DNA: TGTGCCAGCAGCCTTAGCGGGAGTTTCAATGAGCAGTTCTTC. This sequence encodes CASSLSGSFNEQFF.